This T cell receptor (beta chain) was profiled in a study of PD-L1 blockade in urothelial cancer. Study-level background: Patients took up atezolizumab in the mid-2010s at 1,200 mg intravenously every 3 weeks. Once treatment had started, blood was analyzed at 3 weeks (second dose) and again at 6 weeks. T cells were recovered from blood samples at a median of around 150,000.

The germline CDR1 and CDR2 sequences are SGDLS and YYNGEE. The CDR3 contains 14 residues. After removal of 4 bases from V and 3 bases from J, the junction contained 5 bases not matched to a gene. Some clones are missing from TCRdb's copy, which holds only in-frame ones; the method was immunoSEQ multiplex PCR. The repertoire holds some 80,000 clones, with around 90% as singletons. Peripheral blood mononuclear cells were collected from every patient before and during treatment, yielding between 1 and 8 samples per patient. This chain links TRBV9 with TRBJ2-3; 7 bases agree with TRBD2. The sequencing used PBMCs, collected around atezolizumab (anti-PD-L1) treatment. This TCR came from a woman in her sixties or seventies with urothelial cancer. CDR3 bases: TGTGCCAGCAGCAATCCCGGGGGGACAGATACGCAGTATTTT. Amino acid sequence: CASSNPGGTDTQYF.